This paragraph covers one T cell receptor (beta chain) sequence. Profiling relied on immunoSEQ multiplex PCR, and the TCRdb table lists in-frame clones only, not all of them. In the table there are over 200,000 clones, roughly three quarters of which are singletons. The CDR3 spans 15 residues. Trimming pared 4 bases from V and 2 bases from J, leaving 15 bases between. Germline assignment: CDR1 SGHRS and CDR2 YFSETQ. The data derive from a study of cytotoxic CD8 clonotypes in ibrutinib-treated CLL. Specimen: PBMCs, collected after 12 months of ibrutinib treatment. The clonotype comes from a human donor with chronic lymphocytic leukemia. The rearrangement links TRBV5-1 to TRBJ1-2, with D possibly matching TRBD1 (6 bases). CDR3 sequence reads: CASSPGPGQNYGYTF. For the CDR3, the DNA is TGCGCCAGCAGCCCGGGACCGGGACAAAACTATGGCTACACCTTC.